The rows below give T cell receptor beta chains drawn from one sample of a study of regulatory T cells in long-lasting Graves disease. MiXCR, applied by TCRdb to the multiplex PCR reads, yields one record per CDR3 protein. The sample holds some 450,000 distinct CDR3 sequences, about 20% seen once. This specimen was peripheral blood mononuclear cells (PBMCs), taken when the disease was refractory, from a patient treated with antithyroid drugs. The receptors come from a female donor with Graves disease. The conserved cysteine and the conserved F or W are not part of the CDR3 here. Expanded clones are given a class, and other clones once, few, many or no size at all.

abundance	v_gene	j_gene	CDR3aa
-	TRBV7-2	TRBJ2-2	ASSSPGFLDLTGELF
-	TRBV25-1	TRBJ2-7	ASSPWQGSYEQY
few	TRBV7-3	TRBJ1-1	ASSLTRGFGQPAF
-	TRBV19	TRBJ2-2	ATDSGGVRTGELF
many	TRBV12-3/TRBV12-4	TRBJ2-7	ASSRAGAHEQY
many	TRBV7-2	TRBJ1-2	ASSQMKTGYGYT
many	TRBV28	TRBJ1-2	ASSRDSSRAYT
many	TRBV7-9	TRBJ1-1	ASSLTGGGEAF
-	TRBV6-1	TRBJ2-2	ASSSGWGELF
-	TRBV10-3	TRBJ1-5	AISERASSFGGNQPQH
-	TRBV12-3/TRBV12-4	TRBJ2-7	ASSLGTRGTATYEQY
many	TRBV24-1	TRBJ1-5	ATSDLPDRSNQPQH
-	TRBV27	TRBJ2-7	ASSPWTGIFHEQY
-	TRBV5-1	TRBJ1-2	ASSLDRSGYT
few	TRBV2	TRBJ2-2	ASTMGPGRPNTGELF
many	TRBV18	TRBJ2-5	ASSPYMGQETQY
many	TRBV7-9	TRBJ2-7	ASSRAGGGLSYEQY
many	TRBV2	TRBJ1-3	ASSDSHSVSGNTIY
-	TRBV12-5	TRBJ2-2	ASGSSVNTGELF
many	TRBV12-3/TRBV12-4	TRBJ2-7	ASSLDPTAEQY
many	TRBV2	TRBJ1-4	ASMGQNRNEKLF
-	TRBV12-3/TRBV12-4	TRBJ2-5	ASSISQGPRVTQY
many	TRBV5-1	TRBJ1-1	ASSLGGQGTEAF
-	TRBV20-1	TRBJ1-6	SARPRDRGYSYNSPLH
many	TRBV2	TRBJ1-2	ASKESNYGYT
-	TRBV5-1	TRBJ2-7	ASSKTSGGTEQY
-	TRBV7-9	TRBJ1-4	ASSLGVQGRNEKLF
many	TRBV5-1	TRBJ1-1	ASSSSGGTEAF
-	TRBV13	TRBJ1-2	ASSQVGQRSYGYT
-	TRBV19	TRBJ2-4	ASLPSHGAKNIQY
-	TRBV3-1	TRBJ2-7	ASSASFKLVHEQY
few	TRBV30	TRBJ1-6	AWSEGQGNSPLH
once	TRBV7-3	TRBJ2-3	ASSRMWDTQY
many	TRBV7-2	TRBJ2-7	ASSLARQGVHEQY
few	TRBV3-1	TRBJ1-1	ASSQEGGMNTEAF
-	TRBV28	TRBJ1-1	ASNLVGESSYTEAF
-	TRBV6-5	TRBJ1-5	ASSYSRGSPQH
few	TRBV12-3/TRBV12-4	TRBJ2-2	ASSFLGVERITGELF
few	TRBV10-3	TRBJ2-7	AISELLQIYEQY
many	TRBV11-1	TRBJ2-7	ASSYLAGLAGTEQY
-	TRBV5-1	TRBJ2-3	ASKPGGGDTQY
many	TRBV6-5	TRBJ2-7	ASSYGTGPYEQY
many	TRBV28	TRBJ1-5	ASRGPRSDQPQH
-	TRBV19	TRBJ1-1	ASNKIGSTEAF
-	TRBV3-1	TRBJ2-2	ASSQAVSGELF
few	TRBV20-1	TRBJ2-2	SARGGAANIGELF
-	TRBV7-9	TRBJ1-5	ASSVETSNQPQH
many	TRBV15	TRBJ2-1	ATSRDLATSGKNEQF
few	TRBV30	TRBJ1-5	AWVGQTRTGGNQPQH
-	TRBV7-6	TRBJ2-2	ASSSLSLADTAGELF
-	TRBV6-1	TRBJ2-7	ASSPARAGSYEQY
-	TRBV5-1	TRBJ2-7	ASSLGPLKGAEEQY
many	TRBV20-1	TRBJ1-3	SARRGQIGNTIY